This T cell receptor (beta chain) was recovered during a study of T cells in Graves' hyperthyroidism and ophthalmopathy. Overall study results and limits: Classification by a 13 V-J model distinguished ophthalmopathy from stable hyperthyroidism. In blood, most of the thyroid clonotypes expanded above 0.001 were also present. With a median lead of around 5.9 months before onset, the model predicted ophthalmopathy.

V was clipped by 7 bases and J by 6 bases, with 10 bases between them. The CDR3 spans 12 residues. From germline, CDR1 is MDHEN and CDR2 SYDVKM. This clonotype was seen ten or more times. Its target is unknown. The TCR beta CDR3 regions underwent amplification using RNA transcripts as the source. Researchers ran a first-round RT-PCR on the TCR CDR3 using the HTBI primer set. TCRdb ran MiXCR on the multiplex PCR reads and lists one entry per CDR3 protein. This repertoire shows approximately 400,000 distinct CDR3 sequences, more than 15% found once; its top ten account for roughly 7.7%. The chain has TRBV28 and TRBJ2-1, with D hard to call. Sequenced input: blood. The sequence was obtained from a woman aged 18 to 35 with Graves' hyperthyroidism. Here the CDR3 DNA reads TGTGCCAGCACCGGGCCGCCCAATGAGCAGTTCTTC. Translated: CASTGPPNEQFF.